Presented here are 12 T cell receptor beta chains from one specimen sequenced in a study of blood T cell repertoires in COVID-19. Clones were sequenced by immunoSEQ multiplex PCR, and TCRdb holds only the in-frame ones, with some missing. The sample yields fewer than 250,000 clones, 86% seen once. The sample was peripheral blood. These receptors were obtained from an elderly woman with COVID-19, enrolled during active disease.

The chain uses TRBV5-1 and TRBJ1-1; D gene unclear. This CDR3 is 13 amino acids long. Trimming took 2 bases from V and 6 from J, leaving 11 bases between them. Germline V gene data show CDR1 as SGHRS and CDR2 as YFSETQ. CDR3 sequence: CASSFPGIPEAFF. DNA for the CDR3: TGCGCCAGCAGCTTCCCGGGGATCCCTGAAGCTTTCTTT.

This sequence joins TRBV2 and TRBJ1-5, with D uncertain. Germline CDR1 SNHLY, CDR2 FYNNEI. V lost 2 bases and J lost 7, with 18 bases in between. This CDR3 has 16 residues. The CDR3 DNA reads TGTGCCAGCAGTGAATATCGGCCGGCTGGAGTGCAGCCCCAGCATTTT. This sequence encodes CASSEYRPAGVQPQHF.

V is TRBV5-1 and J is TRBJ1-4, with D maybe TRBD1 (6 bases). The germline V gene encodes CDR1 SGHRS and CDR2 YFSETQ. Trimming took off 0 bases at V and 6 bases at J, with 15 bases between the two ends. The CDR3 extends over 16 amino acids. This chain's CDR3 is CASSLAGAGVYEKLFF. CDR3 nucleotide sequence: TGCGCCAGCAGCTTGGCCGGGGCAGGGGTATATGAAAAACTGTTTTTT.

Note on this clone: A junction end diverges from the germline sequence, so it may reflect a read error. The chain is built from TRBV2 and TRBJ1-6; D gene uncertain. Germline loops: CDR1 SNHLY, CDR2 FYNNEI. The CDR3 has 14 residues. CDR3: CASSEETPNLPLHF. In nucleotides, the CDR3 is TGTGCCAGCAGTGAGGAGACCCCGAATTTACCCCTCCACTTT. Full variable domain (outside the CDR3, taken from reference TRBV2 and TRBJ1-6): EPEVTQTPSHQVTQMGQEVILRCVPISNHLYFYWYRQILGQKVEFLVSFYNNEISEKSEIFDDQFSVERPDGSNFTLKIRSTKLEDSAMYFCASSEETPNLPLHFGNGTRLTVT.

This sequence joins TRBV19 and TRBJ2-2; 7 positions agree with TRBD1. Germline CDR1 reads LNHDA; CDR2 reads SQIVND (reference sequence). This CDR3 contains 18 residues. J was trimmed by 7 bases and V by 4 bases; bases with no gene match: 18. DNA for the CDR3: TGTGCCAGTAGTACCTCGACAGGGAAGGCGTTGGGTGGCGGGGAGCTGTTTTTT. It yields the protein CASSTSTGKALGGGELFF.

The rearrangement links TRBV7-8 to TRBJ1-3, with 8 positions matching TRBD1. The germline gives CDR1 SGHVS, CDR2 FQNEAQ. The CDR3 covers 17 residues. Trimming cost V 4 bases and J 4 bases; bases outside gene matches: 12. CDR3 protein: CASSSGTGRISGNTIYF. The CDR3 region has the DNA TGTGCCAGCAGCTCTGGGACAGGTAGAATCTCGGGAAACACCATATATTTT.

This clone came up a few times. V gene TRBV5-4 combines with J gene TRBJ2-5; 8 bases line up with TRBD1. Germline loops: CDR1 SGHNT, CDR2 YYREEE (reference sequence). J was trimmed by 5 bases and V by 4 bases; bases with no gene match: 1. The CDR3 runs 12 residues. CDR3 nucleotide sequence: TGTGCCAGCAGCGGGGACAGGGAGACCCAGTACTTC. The encoded protein is CASSGDRETQYF.

Notes on this clone: The junction does not match germline at one end; this may be a read error. This chain uses TRBV7-7 with TRBJ1-3; D not certain. The length of the CDR3 is 13 residues. Germline V CDR1 and CDR2: SSHAT, FNYEAQ (reference sequence). DNA of the CDR3: TGTGCTAGCAGCCCTGGGCCTGGAAACACCATATATTTT. It specifies CASSPGPGNTIYF.

V gene TRBV10-3 combines with J gene TRBJ2-3, with D perhaps TRBD2 (5 bases). The CDR3 loop spans 13 amino acids. Trimming took 6 bases from V and 3 from J, leaving 10 bases between them. Germline-derived CDR1 and CDR2 are ENHRY and SYGVKD. CDR3 in amino acids: CAIRPEGTDTQYF. DNA for the CDR3: TGTGCCATCAGACCAGAGGGAACAGATACGCAGTATTTT.

This chain links TRBV6-2 or TRBV6-3 with TRBJ1-3; 7 bases fit TRBD1. Germline V lookup: CDR1 MNHEY, CDR2 SVGEGT. The CDR3 covers 16 residues. V shed 2 bases and J 0 bases; nucleotides not matched to a gene: 4. The CDR3 DNA reads as TGTGCCAGCAGTTACGGACAGGTCTACTCTGGAAACACCATATATTTT. This gives the protein CASSYGQVYSGNTIYF.

V is TRBV27 and J is TRBJ1-4, with D unclear. This CDR3 has 15 amino acids. CDR1 and CDR2 from the germline V gene are MNHEY and SMNVEV (reference sequence). V shed 6 bases and J shed 3 bases, with 14 bases lying between them. CDR3 in amino acids: CASRTVAVANEKLFF. CDR3 in DNA: TGTGCCAGCAGGACCGTGGCGGTAGCTAATGAAAAACTGTTTTTT.

This clone has more than one count but fewer than ten. The V call is TRBV7-2, the J call TRBJ2-5; 9 bases line up with TRBD1. The V segment lost 5 bases and the J segment 4 bases; nucleotides outside the gene matches: 8. Germline V lookup: CDR1 SGHTA, CDR2 FQGNSA. This CDR3 has 15 amino acids. CDR3 protein: CASSNGQGTRETQYF. CDR3 sequence (DNA): TGTGCCAGCAGCAACGGACAGGGGACAAGAGAGACCCAGTACTTC.